Shown below are 24 T cell receptor beta chains from a single sample sequenced in a study of identical twins. TCRdb re-called the 5' RACE reads through MiXCR, storing one row per CDR3 protein. The repertoire holds 500,000 to 600,000 distinct CDR3 sequences, with less than 25% as singletons. This sample also belongs to another study, concerning T cells expressing NK-cell markers.

Sequences were obtained from CD4+ T cells sorted from blood. The receptors were gathered from a woman between 18 and 30 years old in good health.

This sequence joins TRBV9 and TRBJ2-1, with a possible D match to TRBD1 (5 bases). The germline V gene has CDR1 SGDLS and CDR2 YYNGEE. This CDR3 has 14 amino acids. Trimming shortened V by 4 bases and J by 5 bases, and 13 bases separated the two germline ends. The CDR3 spells CASSPSRADNEQFF. CDR3 nucleotide sequence: TGTGCCAGCAGCCCGAGCAGGGCCGACAATGAGCAGTTCTTC.

This clonotype was seen a single time. The chain couples TRBV12-3 or TRBV12-4 to TRBJ1-2; TRBD1 might be the D (6 bases). The CDR3 length is 12 residues. V lost 6 bases, J lost 7 bases, and 12 bases lay in between. The CDR3 sequence: CASRQGGFGYTF. The CDR3 nucleotides read TGTGCCAGCAGACAGGGTGGCTTTGGCTACACCTTC.

This clonotype was found a few times. This chain connects TRBV12-3 or TRBV12-4 to TRBJ1-2, with 9 bases identical to TRBD1. This CDR3 has 15 residues. Trimming took 4 bases from V and 2 from J; bases not matched to a gene: 5. In DNA form, the CDR3 reads TGTGCCAGCAGTTCTCCCGGACAGGGGAACTATGGCTACACCTTC. Protein product: CASSSPGQGNYGYTF.

The chain uses TRBV6-1 and TRBJ1-6; D is unresolved. Trimming removed 5 bases at V and 7 bases at J, with 12 bases between. Looked up from germline, CDR1 is MNHNS and CDR2 is SASEGT. The CDR3 totals 14 residues. The CDR3 loop reads CASSPLVRNSPLHF. CDR3 bases: TGTGCCAGCAGTCCCCTTGTGAGGAATTCACCCCTCCACTTT.

CDR3 DNA: TGTGCCAGCAGCTTAGAGGCCAGGGGGGGAAATGAGCAGTTCTTC. This gives the protein CASSLEARGGNEQFF. The gene calls are TRBV11-3 and TRBJ2-1; either TRBD1 or TRBD2 may fit D (7 bases each). Per germline, CDR1 SGHNT and CDR2 YENEEA. V was pared by 0 bases and J by 7 bases, with 13 bases between. CDR3 length: 15 amino acids.

This sequence joins TRBV5-1 and TRBJ2-6, with a possible D match to TRBD1 (5 bases). V lost 2 bases and J lost 2, with 8 bases in between. The germline V gene has CDR1 SGHRS and CDR2 YFSETQ. This CDR3 comprises 15 residues. The CDR3 nucleotides read TGCGCCAGCAGCTTCGACAGCCCTGGGGCCAACGTCCTGACTTTC. This translates into CASSFDSPGANVLTF.

This clonotype was seen at least ten times. The V gene is TRBV20-1, the J gene TRBJ2-1; no clear D gene. This CDR3 is 16 amino acids long. Looked up from germline, CDR1 is DFQATT and CDR2 is SNEGSKA (reference sequence). Trimming pared 3 bases from V and 8 bases from J, leaving 23 bases between. The CDR3 region is CSASTGLRSSLHEQFF. Here the CDR3 DNA reads TGCAGTGCTAGCACCGGGCTCCGTTCTTCGCTACATGAGCAGTTCTTC.

The chain carries TRBV12-3 or TRBV12-4 and TRBJ2-5; a possible D gene is TRBD2 (5 bases). This CDR3 region has 15 residues. V dropped 1 base and J dropped 4 bases, with 13 bases sitting between them. CDR3 in amino acids: CASSLGVRGGETQYF. The CDR3 nucleotides read TGTGCCAGCAGTTTAGGGGTCAGAGGAGGAGAGACCCAGTACTTC.

The chain uses TRBV29-1 and TRBJ2-1; 7 bases map to TRBD1. CDR1 SQVTM and CDR2 ANQGSEA come from the germline V gene. V shed 6 bases and J 6 bases; nucleotides not matched to a gene: 8. CDR3 length: 13 residues. CDR3 DNA: TGCAGCGTGGATGGGACAGCGATCAATGAGCAGTTCTTC. Translating gives CSVDGTAINEQFF.

The chain recombines TRBV7-6 with TRBJ2-1; a weak D match, TRBD1 (5 bases). The CDR3 is made up of 15 amino acids. The V and J ends lost 5 bases and 5 bases respectively, with 16 bases between them. Per the germline V gene, CDR1 is SGHVS and CDR2 is FNYEAQ. CDR3 region: CASSPSAGQDNEQFF. The CDR3 DNA reads as TGTGCCAGCAGCCCATCGGCAGGGCAGGACAATGAGCAGTTCTTC.

V and J are TRBV6-1 and TRBJ2-1; weak D call: TRBD1 (6 bases). Germline V lookup: CDR1 MNHNS, CDR2 SASEGT. Deletions cut 5 bases from V and 5 bases from J, with 22 bases between. The CDR3 loop spans 17 amino acids. CDR3 loop: CASSQAPAPQGNNEQFF. CDR3 DNA sequence: TGTGCCAGCAGTCAGGCCCCAGCTCCTCAGGGGAACAATGAGCAGTTCTTC.

The chain is built from TRBV5-1 and TRBJ1-4, with D possibly matching TRBD1 (5 bases). From germline, CDR1 is SGHRS and CDR2 YFSETQ. The CDR3 is 13 amino acids. The germline V and J ends were trimmed by 0 bases and 10 bases, with 10 bases remaining between them. The CDR3 coding sequence is TGCGCCAGCAGCTTGGAAGGGACCTCAAAACTGTTTTTT. Translated: CASSLEGTSKLFF.

This clonotype was seen only a few times. V usage is TRBV4-1 and J usage is TRBJ2-1; D ambiguous. V gave up 1 base and J gave up 7 bases, with 14 bases separating them. The germline V gene has CDR1 MGHRA and CDR2 YSYEKL. This CDR3 is built from 15 residues. CDR3 residues: CASSQGQTLGNEQFF. The CDR3 DNA reads as TGCGCCAGCAGCCAAGGGCAGACCCTGGGGAATGAGCAGTTCTTC.

The chain links TRBV27 to TRBJ1-6; TRBD1 is a possible D gene (6 bases). This CDR3 region has 14 residues. Germline-derived CDR1 and CDR2 are MNHEY and SMNVEV (reference sequence). Between the trimmed V and J ends, which lost 3 bases and 10 bases, there was a span of 13 bases. The CDR3 DNA reads as TGTGCCAGCAGTTTCAGGGGTATAGGATCACCCCTCCACTTT. It specifies CASSFRGIGSPLHF.

This clonotype was found a few times. This chain joins TRBV5-1 and TRBJ1-1; D is undetermined. Germline V lookup: CDR1 SGHRS, CDR2 YFSETQ. This CDR3 is built from 13 residues. V was clipped by 7 bases and J by 1 base, with 11 bases between them. CDR3 sequence (DNA): TGCGCCAGCCGAACGCACGAGAACACTGAAGCTTTCTTT. Translation gives CASRTHENTEAFF.

This clonotype was found a few times. The gene calls are TRBV20-1 and TRBJ2-5, with D tentatively TRBD2 (6 bases). There are 13 residues in the CDR3. V lost 6 bases to trimming and J lost 2 bases, with 13 bases between them. Germline CDR1 DFQATT, CDR2 SNEGSKA (reference sequence). CDR3 sequence (DNA): TGCAGTGCCGCCCTACTAGCTCAAGAGACCCAGTACTTC. Amino acids: CSAALLAQETQYF.

J is TRBJ2-7 and V is TRBV4-1; D may be TRBD1 (6 bases). The germline gives CDR1 MGHRA, CDR2 YSYEKL. The CDR3 runs 15 residues. V lost 1 base to trimming and J lost 5 bases, with 15 bases between them. The CDR3 DNA follows: TGCGCCAGCAGCCAAGTGGGGACACGGACGGACGAGCAGTACTTC. This translates into CASSQVGTRTDEQYF.

The V call is TRBV20-1, the J call TRBJ2-3; either TRBD1 or TRBD2 may supply D (5 bases each). Trimming took off 0 bases at V and 2 bases at J, with 9 bases between the two ends. The CDR3 spans 14 residues. CDR1 and CDR2 (germline): DFQATT, SNEGSKA (reference sequence). The CDR3 coding sequence is TGCAGTGCTAGAGATAGAGGGGACACAGATACGCAGTATTTT. It specifies CSARDRGDTDTQYF.

In its sample, this clonotype was seen a few times. This rearrangement joins TRBV11-2 to TRBJ1-1; perhaps TRBD1 as D (5 bases). The length of the CDR3 is 13 residues. Germline V lookup: CDR1 SGHAT, CDR2 FQNNGV. V gave up 9 bases and J gave up 4 bases, with 15 bases separating them. The CDR3 sequence is CASHGAGGTEAFF. The CDR3 coding sequence is TGTGCCAGTCACGGGGCCGGGGGCACTGAAGCTTTCTTT. The entire variable domain, with the rest obtained from reference TRBV11-2 and TRBJ1-1, is as follows: EAGVAQSPRYKIIEKRQSVAFWCNPISGHATLYWYQQILGQGPKLLIQFQNNGVVDDSQLPKDRFSAERLKGVDSTLKIQPAKLEDSAVYLCASHGAGGTEAFFGQGTRLTVV.

This chain joins TRBV4-3 and TRBJ2-5; TRBD2 matches 7 bases. This CDR3 spans 15 amino acids. V lost 1 base to trimming and J lost 5 bases; unmatched junction nucleotides: 7. CDR1 and CDR2 from the germline V gene are LGHNA and YSLEER. Written as DNA, the CDR3 is TGCGCCAGCAGCCAAGTATGGGGGGGGTGGGAGACCCAGTACTTC. It specifies CASSQVWGGWETQYF.

This clonotype was seen at least ten times. The chain has TRBV15 and TRBJ2-3; 9 bases fit TRBD2. This CDR3 has 16 residues. The germline V gene has CDR1 LNHNV and CDR2 YYDKDF (reference sequence). V trimming: 2 bases; J trimming: 6 bases; junction bases outside the gene matches: 9. The chain's CDR3 is CATSRRKSGRSDTQYF. The CDR3 nucleotides are TGTGCCACCAGCAGAAGGAAGAGCGGGAGGTCGGATACGCAGTATTTT.

This clonotype was seen a few times. The DNA for the CDR3 is TGTGCCATCAGTGAGTCGGGGGACAACACCGGGGAGCTGTTTTTT. This encodes CAISESGDNTGELFF. The rearrangement links TRBV10-3 to TRBJ2-2; TRBD1 or TRBD2 may be the D gene (5 bases each). The germline gives CDR1 ENHRY, CDR2 SYGVKD. V was clipped by 0 bases and J by 2 bases, with 7 bases between them. The length of the CDR3 is 15 residues.

This clonotype was found a few times. The chain carries TRBV20-1 and TRBJ1-6; D perhaps matches TRBD1 (5 bases). In germline, CDR1 is DFQATT, CDR2 SNEGSKA (reference sequence). The length of the CDR3 is 13 residues. The CDR3 spells CWGNHGNNSPLHF. The CDR3 nucleotides read TGCTGGGGCAACCACGGCAATAATTCACCCCTCCACTTT.

The chain carries TRBV10-3 and TRBJ2-5; D perhaps matches TRBD2 (6 bases). V was cut by 2 bases and J by 4 bases, with 8 bases left in between. The CDR3 has 13 residues. Germline CDR1 and CDR2: ENHRY and SYGVKD. The CDR3 protein is CAISELGGETQYF. The DNA for the CDR3 is TGTGCCATCAGTGAGCTGGGGGGAGAGACCCAGTACTTC.